The source of this T cell receptor (beta chain) is a study of blood T cell repertoires in COVID-19. Overall study: Samples came from the United States, Italy and Spain, spanning acute and convalescent COVID-19. The cDNA or gDNA used as material had been derived from T cells, B-cell-depleted T cells, or PBMCs.

Libraries were prepared by immunoSEQ multiplex PCR; TCRdb keeps only in-frame clonotypes and omits some of them. The repertoire consists of about 180,000 clones, with about four fifths occurring once and the leading ten covering approximately 6.2%. The germline CDR1 and CDR2 sequences are LNHDA and SQIVND (reference sequence). Trimming pared 2 bases from V and 4 bases from J, leaving 15 bases between. This CDR3 spans 16 amino acids. The chain employs TRBV19 and TRBJ1-5; D remains unclear. Material for sequencing was peripheral blood. The receptor comes from a man between 70 and 80 years old with active or convalescent COVID-19. This CDR3 is CASSIRGGEGNQPQHF. CDR3 coding DNA: TGTGCCAGTAGTATACGGGGTGGAGAAGGGAATCAGCCCCAGCATTTT.